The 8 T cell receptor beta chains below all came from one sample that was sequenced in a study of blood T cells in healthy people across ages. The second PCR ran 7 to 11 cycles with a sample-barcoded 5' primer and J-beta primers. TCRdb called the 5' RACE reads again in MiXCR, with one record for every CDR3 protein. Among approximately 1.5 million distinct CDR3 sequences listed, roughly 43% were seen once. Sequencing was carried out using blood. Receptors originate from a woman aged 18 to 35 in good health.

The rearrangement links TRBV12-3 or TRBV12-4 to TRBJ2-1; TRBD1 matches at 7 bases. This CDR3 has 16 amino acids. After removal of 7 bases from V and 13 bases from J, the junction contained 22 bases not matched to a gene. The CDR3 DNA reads TGTGCCAGCACCTCCATGGGACAGCCGGAGTCAGAGACCCAGTTCTTC. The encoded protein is CASTSMGQPESETQFF.

This chain's CDR3 is CATLRLAQSSYNEQFF. In DNA form, the CDR3 reads TGTGCCACCCTTAGACTAGCGCAGAGCTCCTACAATGAGCAGTTCTTC. The rearrangement joins TRBV6-5 to TRBJ2-1; 8 bases agree with TRBD2. With V trimmed by 10 bases and J by 0 bases, 11 bases remained unmatched. Germline CDR1 reads MNHEY; CDR2 reads SVGAGI. CDR3 size: 16 residues.

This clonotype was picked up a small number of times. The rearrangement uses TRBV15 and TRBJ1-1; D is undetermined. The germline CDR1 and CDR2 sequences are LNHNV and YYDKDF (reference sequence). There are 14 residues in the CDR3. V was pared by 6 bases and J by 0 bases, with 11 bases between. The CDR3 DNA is TGTGCCACCAGAGTTCGGGGTATGAACACTGAAGCTTTCTTT. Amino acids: CATRVRGMNTEAFF.

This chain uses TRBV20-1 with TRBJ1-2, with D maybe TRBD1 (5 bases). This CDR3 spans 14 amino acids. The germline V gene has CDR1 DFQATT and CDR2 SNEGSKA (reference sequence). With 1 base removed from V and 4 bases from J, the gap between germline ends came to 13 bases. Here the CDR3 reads CSARVRGVLYGYTF. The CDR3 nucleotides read TGCAGTGCTAGAGTCCGGGGGGTCCTCTATGGCTACACCTTC.

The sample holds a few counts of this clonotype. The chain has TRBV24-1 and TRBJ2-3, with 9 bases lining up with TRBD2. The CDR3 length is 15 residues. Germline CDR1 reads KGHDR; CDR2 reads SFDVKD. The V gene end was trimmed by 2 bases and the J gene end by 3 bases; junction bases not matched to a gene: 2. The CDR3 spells CATSDSGLATDTQYF. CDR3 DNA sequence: TGTGCCACCAGTGATTCAGGACTAGCGACAGATACGCAGTATTTT.

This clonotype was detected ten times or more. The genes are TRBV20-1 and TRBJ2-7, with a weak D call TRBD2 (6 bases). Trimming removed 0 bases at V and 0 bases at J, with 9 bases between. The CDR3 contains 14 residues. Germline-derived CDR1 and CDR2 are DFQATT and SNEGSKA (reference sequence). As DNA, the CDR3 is TGCAGTGCTAGAGATCCCGGGAGCTCCTACGAGCAGTACTTC. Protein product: CSARDPGSSYEQYF.

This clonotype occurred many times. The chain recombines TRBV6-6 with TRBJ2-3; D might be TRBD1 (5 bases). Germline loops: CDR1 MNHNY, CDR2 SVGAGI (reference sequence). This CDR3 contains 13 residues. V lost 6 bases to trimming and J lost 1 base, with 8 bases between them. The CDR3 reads CASSRDRTDTQYF. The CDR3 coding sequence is TGTGCCAGCAGCAGGGATCGCACAGATACGCAGTATTTT.

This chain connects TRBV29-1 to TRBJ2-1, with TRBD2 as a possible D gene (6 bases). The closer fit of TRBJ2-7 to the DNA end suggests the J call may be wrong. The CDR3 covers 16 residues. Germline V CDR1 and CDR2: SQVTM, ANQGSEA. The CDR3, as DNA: TGCAGCGTTGAATGGATTGGACTAAGCTCCTACAATGAGCAGTACTTC. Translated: CSVEWIGLSSYNEQYF.